This T cell receptor beta chain was profiled in a study of CD8+CD57+ T cells in acquired aplastic anemia. Regarding the study as a whole: Significant differences in CD8+ Simpson's diversity were not observed between patients and controls.

The CDR3 sequence is 17 residues long. Germline lookup yields CDR1 LNHDA and CDR2 SQIVND (reference sequence). Trimming removed 3 bases from V and 7 bases from J; junction bases left unmatched: 11. Genomic DNA served as template for TCR beta VDJ and CDR3 profiling. Via MiXCR, TCRdb re-called the reads, giving one row per CDR3 protein. This table has about 180,000 distinct CDR3 sequences, less than 55% appearing once. This clonotype has a count of ten or more. Its antigen is still unknown. The V gene is TRBV19, the J gene TRBJ2-1, with 11 bases lining up with TRBD2. The receptor was isolated from a human donor in good health. Sequencing was done on a sample of sorted CD4+, CD8+, or CD8+CD57+ T cells (not recorded which) from PBMCs. The CDR3, as DNA: TGTGCCAGTAGTATCGCAACTAGCGGGAGAAAGGGTAATGAGCAGTTCTTC. It specifies CASSIATSGRKGNEQFF.